This T cell receptor (beta chain) was retrieved from a study of synovial regulatory T cells in juvenile arthritis. Germline values: CDR1 MDHEN, CDR2 SYDVKM. The CDR3 is 14 amino acids. The nucleotide record is missing. Note on this clone: As yet, its antigen is unknown.

Points from the study as a whole: Largely private between patients, iaTreg TCR repertoires showed partial overlap with synovial Teff and blood CPL repertoires. iaTreg cells shared more CDR3 sequences with synovial Tregs than other blood Tregs did. Inflammation-associated Treg cells in blood had less TCR diversity than the remaining blood Treg cells.

Profiling relied on immunoSEQ multiplex PCR, and the TCRdb table lists in-frame clones only, not all of them. In total, the table holds around 8,000 clones. Sequenced material: Treg cells from blood. Subset of the sample: remaining (HLA-DR-negative) circulating blood Treg cells. The clonotype was recovered from a donor aged 2-29 years with juvenile idiopathic arthritis. The chain is built from TRBV28 and TRBJ2-4; the TRBD2 assignment by TCRdb is unverifiable without DNA. The CDR3 sequence: CASNYNLAKNIQYF.